The subject of this entry is one TCR beta chain. These data are taken from a study of blood T cell repertoires in COVID-19. Study-level background: Sites in the United States, Italy and Spain provided acute and convalescent COVID-19 samples. PBMCs, B-cell-depleted T cells, or T cells were the source of the cDNA or gDNA that made up the material.

The CDR3 sequence is 14 residues long. Germline CDR1 and CDR2: MDHEN and SYDVKM. The V and J ends lost 3 bases and 0 bases respectively, with 6 bases between them. The authors' processing: Researchers report that nucleated cell counts were estimated from reference gene primer amplification. The table came from immunoSEQ multiplex PCR; TCRdb's copy has only in-frame clones and leaves some out. V, J and clone size were drawn from that table, and D and trimming were deduced from the DNA. The sample holds approximately 70,000 clones, around 90% seen once. The receptor comes from a human donor in a cohort sampled during active COVID-19. The genes are TRBV28 and TRBJ1-3; D unclear. The sequenced sample consisted of peripheral blood. CDR3 sequence reads: CASSFGSSGNTIYF. CDR3 sequence (DNA): TGTGCCAGCAGTTTTGGGAGCTCTGGAAACACCATATATTTT. Full variable domain (missing parts from reference TRBV28 and TRBJ1-3): DVKVTQSSRYLVKRTGEKVFLECVQDMDHENMFWYRQDPGLGLRLIYFSYDVKMKEKGDIPEGYSVSREKKERFSLILESASTNQTSMYLCASSFGSSGNTIYFGEGSWLTVV.